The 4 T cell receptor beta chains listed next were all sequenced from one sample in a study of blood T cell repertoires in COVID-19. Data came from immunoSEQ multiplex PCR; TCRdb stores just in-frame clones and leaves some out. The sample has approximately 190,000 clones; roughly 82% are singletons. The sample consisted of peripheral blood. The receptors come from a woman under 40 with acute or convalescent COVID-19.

In DNA, the CDR3 is TGTGCCAGCAGTGCCGGTACGGGTGAAGCTTTCTTT. Translating gives CASSAGTGEAFF. The rearrangement joins TRBV28 to TRBJ1-1, with D uncertain. The germline CDR1 and CDR2 sequences are MDHEN and SYDVKM. CDR3 length: 12 residues. V was shortened by 5 bases and J by 7 bases, with 11 bases between the two germline ends.

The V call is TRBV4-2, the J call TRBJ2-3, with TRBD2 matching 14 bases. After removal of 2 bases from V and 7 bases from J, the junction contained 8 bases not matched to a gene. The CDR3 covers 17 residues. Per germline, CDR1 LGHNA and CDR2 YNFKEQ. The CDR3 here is CASSQRGLAGGLYTQYF. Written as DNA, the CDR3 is TGTGCCAGCAGCCAAAGAGGACTAGCGGGGGGTTTATATACGCAGTATTTT.

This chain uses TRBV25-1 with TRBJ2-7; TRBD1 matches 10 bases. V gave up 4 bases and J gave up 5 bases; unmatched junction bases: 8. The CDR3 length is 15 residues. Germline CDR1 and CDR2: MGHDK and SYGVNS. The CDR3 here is CASSVPGQGTDEQYF. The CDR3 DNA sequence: TGTGCCAGCAGTGTTCCGGGACAGGGGACCGACGAGCAGTACTTC.

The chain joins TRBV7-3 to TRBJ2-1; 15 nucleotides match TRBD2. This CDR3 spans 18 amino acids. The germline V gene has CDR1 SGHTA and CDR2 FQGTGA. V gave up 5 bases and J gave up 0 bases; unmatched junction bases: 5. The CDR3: CASSLGLAGGFSYNEQFF. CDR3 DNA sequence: TGTGCCAGCAGCCTAGGACTAGCGGGGGGGTTCTCCTACAATGAGCAGTTCTTC.